Listed here are 10 T cell receptor beta chains from one sample, sequenced in a study of CD4 T cells in relation to SARS-CoV-2 and coronaviruses. TCRdb's copy holds only in-frame clones and misses some; the assay was immunoSEQ multiplex PCR. The sample includes 30,000 to 45,000 clones, approximately 80% of them seen just once. Their antigen targets remain unknown. Material for sequencing was memory CD4+ T cells from PBMCs, cultured in vitro. Receptor source: an adult with COVID-19.

The sample holds a few counts of this clone. This chain joins TRBV7-9 and TRBJ2-3; D is ambiguous. The V gene lost 5 bases and the J gene lost 0 bases, with 6 bases spanning the gap. The CDR3 has 13 amino acids. Germline values: CDR1 SEHNR, CDR2 FQNEAQ (reference sequence). The CDR3 DNA follows: TGTGCCAGCAGCCTATCTAGCACAGATACGCAGTATTTT. Its protein product is CASSLSSTDTQYF.

The genes are TRBV28 and TRBJ1-5, with D possibly matching TRBD1 (5 bases). The V and J ends lost 5 bases and 11 bases respectively, with 16 bases between them. Germline-derived CDR1 and CDR2 are MDHEN and SYDVKM. The CDR3 is made up of 13 amino acids. CDR3 sequence: CASSPSDSPAQHF. CDR3 sequence (DNA): TGTGCCAGCAGTCCCTCCGACAGCCCGGCCCAGCATTTT.

This clone was recorded once. The V gene is TRBV29-1, the J gene TRBJ2-1, with D unresolved. The CDR3 is made up of 16 amino acids. The V end was cut by 7 bases, the J end by 4 bases, with 23 bases between. Germline assignment: CDR1 SQVTM and CDR2 ANQGSEA. The chain's CDR3 is CSAPLGRSPQYNEQFF. The CDR3, as DNA: TGCAGCGCCCCCCTGGGTCGCTCTCCGCAATACAATGAGCAGTTCTTC.

This sequence joins TRBV7-3 and TRBJ1-5; 9 bases match TRBD1. The CDR3 is 20 amino acids. Germline trimming cut 4 bases from V and 6 bases from J; bases unmatched to any gene: 22. Germline V lookup: CDR1 SGHTA, CDR2 FQGTGA. The CDR3 nucleotides are TGTGCCAGCAGCTCACCTCTCCTTCGACAGGGGGTGTCACCTGGTCAGCCCCAGCATTTT. Translated: CASSSPLLRQGVSPGQPQHF.

The chain uses TRBV10-3 and TRBJ2-1; D remains ambiguous. The CDR3 is 12 amino acids. CDR1 ENHRY and CDR2 SYGVKD come from the germline V gene. V lost 5 bases and J lost 6, with 8 bases in between. In nucleotides, the CDR3 is TGTGCCATCAGTTATATGGCCAATGAGCAGTTCTTC. It yields the protein CAISYMANEQFF.

The sample holds one count of this clone. J is TRBJ2-3 and V is TRBV6-5; the D is unclear. The CDR3 length is 14 residues. From germline, CDR1 is MNHEY and CDR2 SVGAGI. V lost 10 bases and J lost 2, with 16 bases in between. In DNA form, the CDR3 reads TGTGCCACCCGTTCTCTCCAAATCACAGATACGCAGTATTTT. Amino acid sequence: CATRSLQITDTQYF.

The rearrangement joins TRBV19 to TRBJ1-4; 9 bases line up with TRBD1. CDR3 length equals 15 residues. The V gene's germline CDR1 is LNHDA and CDR2 SQIVND (reference sequence). The V gene end was trimmed by 6 bases and the J gene end by 8 bases; junction bases not matched to a gene: 10. Here the CDR3 DNA reads TGTGCCAGTAGCTCGGACAGGGGAGGGGACGAAAAACTGTTTTTT. Protein: CASSSDRGGDEKLFF.

The rearrangement uses TRBV21-1 and TRBJ2-1; TRBD2, as called in the table, went unchecked against the DNA. TRBV21-1 is a listed pseudogene. The CDR3 loop spans 19 amino acids. The CDR3 loop reads CASSTESSGTVLRYNEQFF. CDR3 sequence (DNA): TGTGCCAGCAGCACAGAGTCTAGCGGGACCGTATTGAGGTACAATGAGCAGTTCTTC.

In DNA form, the CDR3 reads TGCAGCGTTCGCGACGGCTATGGCTACACCTTC. Translation: CSVRDGYGYTF. The chain employs TRBV29-1 and TRBJ1-2; no firm D call. CDR1 is SQVTM, CDR2 ANQGSEA, per germline. V lost 5 bases and J lost 4, with 8 bases in between. The CDR3 extends over 11 amino acids.

The chain has TRBV9 and TRBJ1-2, with 7 bases identical to TRBD1. This CDR3 region has 14 residues. Trimming removed 0 bases from V and 10 bases from J; junction bases left unmatched: 9. Germline CDR1 is SGDLS and CDR2 is YYNGEE. CDR3 in DNA: TGTGCCAGCAGCGTAGGGAGGGACAGATCTTACTACACCTTC. Residues: CASSVGRDRSYYTF.